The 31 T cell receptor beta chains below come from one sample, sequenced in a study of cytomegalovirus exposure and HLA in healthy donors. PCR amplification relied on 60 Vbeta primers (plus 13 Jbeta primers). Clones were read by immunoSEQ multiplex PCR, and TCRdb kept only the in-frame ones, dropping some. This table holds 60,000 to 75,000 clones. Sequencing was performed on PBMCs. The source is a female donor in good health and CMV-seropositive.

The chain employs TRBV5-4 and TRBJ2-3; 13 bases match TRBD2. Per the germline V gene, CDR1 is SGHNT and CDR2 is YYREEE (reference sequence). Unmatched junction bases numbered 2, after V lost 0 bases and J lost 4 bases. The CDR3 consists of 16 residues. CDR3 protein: CASSLGLAGGSDTQYF. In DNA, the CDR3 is TGTGCCAGCAGCTTGGGACTAGCGGGGGGTTCAGATACGCAGTATTTT.

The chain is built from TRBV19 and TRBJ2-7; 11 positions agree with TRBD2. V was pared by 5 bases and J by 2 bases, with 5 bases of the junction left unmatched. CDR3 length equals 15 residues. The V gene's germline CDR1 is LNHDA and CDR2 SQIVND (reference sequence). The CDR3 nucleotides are TGTGCCAGTAGTGTGACTAGCGGGGAGACCTACGAGCAGTACTTC. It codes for CASSVTSGETYEQYF.

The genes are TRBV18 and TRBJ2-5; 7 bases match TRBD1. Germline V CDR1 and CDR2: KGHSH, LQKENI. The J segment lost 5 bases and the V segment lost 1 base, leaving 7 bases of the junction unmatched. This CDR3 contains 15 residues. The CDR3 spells CASSPRRGGTETQYF. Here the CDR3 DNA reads TGTGCCAGCTCACCACGGAGAGGGGGCACTGAGACCCAGTACTTC.

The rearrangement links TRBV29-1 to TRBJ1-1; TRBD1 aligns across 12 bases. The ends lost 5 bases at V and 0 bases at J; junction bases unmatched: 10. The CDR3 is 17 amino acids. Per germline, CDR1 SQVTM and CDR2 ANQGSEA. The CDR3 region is CSVPKGGTGGMNTEAFF. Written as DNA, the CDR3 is TGCAGCGTTCCGAAGGGAGGGACAGGGGGCATGAACACTGAAGCTTTCTTT.

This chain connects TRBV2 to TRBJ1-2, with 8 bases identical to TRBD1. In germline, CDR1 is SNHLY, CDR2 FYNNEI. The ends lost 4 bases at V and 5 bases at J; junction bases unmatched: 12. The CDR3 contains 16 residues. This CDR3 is CASSGAGGGLLYGYTF. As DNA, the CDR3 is TGTGCCAGCAGTGGGGCAGGGGGCGGCCTTCTGTATGGCTACACCTTC.

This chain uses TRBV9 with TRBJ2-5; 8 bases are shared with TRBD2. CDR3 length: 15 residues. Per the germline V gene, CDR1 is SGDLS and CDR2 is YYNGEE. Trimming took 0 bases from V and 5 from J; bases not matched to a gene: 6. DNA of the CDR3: TGTGCCAGCAGCGTAGAGGGACTAGGGGTCGAGACCCAGTACTTC. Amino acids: CASSVEGLGVETQYF.

CDR3 nucleotide sequence: TGCGCCAGCAGCACCCCCGGGACAGGGGCTGGCTACACCTTC. Translated, it gives CASSTPGTGAGYTF. The V and J genes are TRBV4-1 and TRBJ1-2; 10 nucleotides line up with TRBD1. The V segment lost 5 bases and the J segment 7 bases; nucleotides outside the gene matches: 7. CDR1 is MGHRA, CDR2 YSYEKL, per germline. The CDR3 contains 14 residues.

The CDR3 nucleotides read TGTGCCAGCAGCCCGAGGCGCCCACAAGAGACCCAGTACTTC. It specifies CASSPRRPQETQYF. The rearrangement uses TRBV7-6 and TRBJ2-5, with D unclear. This CDR3 contains 14 residues. Germline CDR1 reads SGHVS; CDR2 reads FNYEAQ. V was cut by 5 bases and J by 2 bases, with 12 bases left in between.

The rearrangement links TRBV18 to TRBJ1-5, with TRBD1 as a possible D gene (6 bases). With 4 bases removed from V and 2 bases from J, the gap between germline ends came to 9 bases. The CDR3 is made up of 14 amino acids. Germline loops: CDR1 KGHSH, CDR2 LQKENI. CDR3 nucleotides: TGTGCCAGCTCACAGGGGGGGGGCAATCAGCCCCAGCATTTT. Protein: CASSQGGGNQPQHF.

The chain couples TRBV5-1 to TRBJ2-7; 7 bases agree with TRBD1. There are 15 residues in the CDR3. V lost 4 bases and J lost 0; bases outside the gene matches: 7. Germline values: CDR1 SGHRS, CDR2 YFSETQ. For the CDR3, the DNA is TGCGCCAGCAGCGAGACAGGGCTGTCCTCCTACGAGCAGTACTTC. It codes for CASSETGLSSYEQYF.

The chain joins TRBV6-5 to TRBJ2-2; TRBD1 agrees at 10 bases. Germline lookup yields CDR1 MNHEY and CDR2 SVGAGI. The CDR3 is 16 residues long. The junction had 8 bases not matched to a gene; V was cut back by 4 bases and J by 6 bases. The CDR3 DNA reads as TGTGCCAGCAGTTCGCCGACAGGGGGCGCGCCCGGGGAGCTGTTTTTT. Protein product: CASSSPTGGAPGELFF.

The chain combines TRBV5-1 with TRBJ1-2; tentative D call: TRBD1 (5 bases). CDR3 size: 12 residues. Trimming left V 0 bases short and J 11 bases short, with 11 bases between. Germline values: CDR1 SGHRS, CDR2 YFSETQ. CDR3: CASSLEGRAYTF. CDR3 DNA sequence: TGCGCCAGCAGCTTGGAGGGCAGGGCGTACACCTTC.

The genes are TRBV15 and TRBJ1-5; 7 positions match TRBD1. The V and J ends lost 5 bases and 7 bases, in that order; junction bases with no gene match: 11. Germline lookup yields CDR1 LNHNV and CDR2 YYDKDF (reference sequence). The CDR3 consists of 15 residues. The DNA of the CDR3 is TGTGCCACCAGCGTTCTGACAGGGTTAGGGCAGCCCCAGCATTTT. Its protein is CATSVLTGLGQPQHF.

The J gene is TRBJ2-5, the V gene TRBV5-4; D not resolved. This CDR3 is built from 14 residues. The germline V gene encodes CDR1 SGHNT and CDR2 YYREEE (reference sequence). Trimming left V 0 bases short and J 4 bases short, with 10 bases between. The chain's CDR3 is CASSLAGATETQYF. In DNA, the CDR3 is TGTGCCAGCAGCTTGGCAGGCGCTACAGAGACCCAGTACTTC.

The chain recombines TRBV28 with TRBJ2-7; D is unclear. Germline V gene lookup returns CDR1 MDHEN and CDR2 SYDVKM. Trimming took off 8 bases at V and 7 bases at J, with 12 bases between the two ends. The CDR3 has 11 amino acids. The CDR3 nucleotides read TGTGCCAGCCGTCGCGGTTGGGAGCAGTACTTC. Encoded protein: CASRRGWEQYF.

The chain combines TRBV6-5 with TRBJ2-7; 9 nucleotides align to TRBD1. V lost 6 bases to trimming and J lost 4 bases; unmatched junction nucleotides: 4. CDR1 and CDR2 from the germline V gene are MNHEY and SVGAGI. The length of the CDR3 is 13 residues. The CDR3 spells CASSKDRGYEQYF. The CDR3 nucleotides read TGTGCCAGCAGCAAGGACAGGGGTTACGAGCAGTACTTC.

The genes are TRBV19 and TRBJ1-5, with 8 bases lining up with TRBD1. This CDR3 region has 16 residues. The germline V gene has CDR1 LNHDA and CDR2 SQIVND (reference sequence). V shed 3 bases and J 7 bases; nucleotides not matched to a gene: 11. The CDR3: CASSILQGATGQPQHF. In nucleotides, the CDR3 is TGTGCCAGTAGTATTCTTCAGGGGGCGACGGGGCAGCCCCAGCATTTT.

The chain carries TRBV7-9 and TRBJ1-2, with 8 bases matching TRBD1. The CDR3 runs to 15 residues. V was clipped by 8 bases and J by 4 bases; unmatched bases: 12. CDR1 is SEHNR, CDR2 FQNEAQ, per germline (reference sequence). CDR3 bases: TGTGCCAGCGGTCCCCGGACAGGGCCCCCCTATGGCTACACCTTC. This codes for CASGPRTGPPYGYTF. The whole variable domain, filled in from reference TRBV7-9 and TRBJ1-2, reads DTGVSQNPRHKITKRGQNVTFRCDPISEHNRLYWYRQTLGQGPEFLTYFQNEAQLEKSRLLSDRFSAERPKGSFSTLEIQRTEQGDSAMYLCASGPRTGPPYGYTFGSGTRLTVV.

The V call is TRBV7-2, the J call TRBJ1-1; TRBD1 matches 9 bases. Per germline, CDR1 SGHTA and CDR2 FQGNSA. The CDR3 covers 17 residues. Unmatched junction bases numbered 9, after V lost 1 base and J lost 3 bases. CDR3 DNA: TGTGCCAGCAGCTTAGGGGGGGACAGGGCCGGTGACACTGAAGCTTTCTTT. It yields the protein CASSLGGDRAGDTEAFF. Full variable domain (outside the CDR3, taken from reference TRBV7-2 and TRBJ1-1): GAGVSQSPSNKVTEKGKDVELRCDPISGHTALYWYRQSLGQGLEFLIYFQGNSAPDKSGLPSDRFSAERTGGSVSTLTIQRTQQEDSAVYLCASSLGGDRAGDTEAFFGQGTRLTVV.

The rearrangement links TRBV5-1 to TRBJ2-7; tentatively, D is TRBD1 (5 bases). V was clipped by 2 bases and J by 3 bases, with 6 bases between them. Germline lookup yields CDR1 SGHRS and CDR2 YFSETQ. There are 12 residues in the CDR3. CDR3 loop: CASSFDSYEQYF. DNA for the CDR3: TGCGCCAGCAGCTTTGACAGCTACGAGCAGTACTTC. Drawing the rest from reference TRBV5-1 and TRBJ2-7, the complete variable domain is KAGVTQTPRYLIKTRGQQVTLSCSPISGHRSVSWYQQTPGQGLQFLFEYFSETQRNKGNFPGRFSGRQFSNSRSEMNVSTLELGDSALYLCASSFDSYEQYFGPGTRLTVT.

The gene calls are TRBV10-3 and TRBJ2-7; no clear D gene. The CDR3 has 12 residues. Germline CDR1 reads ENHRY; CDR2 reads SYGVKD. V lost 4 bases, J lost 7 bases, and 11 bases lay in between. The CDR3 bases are TGTGCCATCAGTGTGAGCTCCGTGGAGCAGTACTTC. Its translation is CAISVSSVEQYF.

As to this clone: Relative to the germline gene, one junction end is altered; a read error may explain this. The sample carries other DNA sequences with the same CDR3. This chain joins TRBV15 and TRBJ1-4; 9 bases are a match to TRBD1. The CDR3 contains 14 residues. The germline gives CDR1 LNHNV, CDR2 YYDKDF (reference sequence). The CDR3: CATSSYRGLEKLFF. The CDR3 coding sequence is TGTGCTACCAGCTCCTACAGGGGGCTTGAAAAACTGTTTTTT.

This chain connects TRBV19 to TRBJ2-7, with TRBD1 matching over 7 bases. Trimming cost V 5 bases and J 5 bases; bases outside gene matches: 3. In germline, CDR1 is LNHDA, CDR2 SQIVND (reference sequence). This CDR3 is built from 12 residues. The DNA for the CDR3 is TGTGCCAGTAGTTCGACAGGGAACGAGCAGTACTTC. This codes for CASSSTGNEQYF.

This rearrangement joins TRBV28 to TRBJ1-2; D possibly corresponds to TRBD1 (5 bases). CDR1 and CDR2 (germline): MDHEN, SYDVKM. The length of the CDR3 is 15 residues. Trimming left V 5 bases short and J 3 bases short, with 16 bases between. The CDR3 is CASSPHSGGHYGYTF. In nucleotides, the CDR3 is TGTGCCAGCAGTCCGCATTCGGGGGGACACTATGGCTACACCTTC.

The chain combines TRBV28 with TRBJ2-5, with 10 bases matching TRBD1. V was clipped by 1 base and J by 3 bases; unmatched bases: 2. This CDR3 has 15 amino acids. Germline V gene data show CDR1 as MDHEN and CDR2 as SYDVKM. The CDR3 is CASSLSGTGEETQYF. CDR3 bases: TGTGCCAGCAGTTTATCCGGGACAGGGGAAGAGACCCAGTACTTC.

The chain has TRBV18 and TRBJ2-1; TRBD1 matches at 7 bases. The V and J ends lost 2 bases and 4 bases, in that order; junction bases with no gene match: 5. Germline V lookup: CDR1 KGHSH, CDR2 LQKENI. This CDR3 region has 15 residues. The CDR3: CASSPSGQLYNEQFF. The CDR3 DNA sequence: TGTGCCAGCTCACCATCGGGACAGCTGTACAATGAGCAGTTCTTC.

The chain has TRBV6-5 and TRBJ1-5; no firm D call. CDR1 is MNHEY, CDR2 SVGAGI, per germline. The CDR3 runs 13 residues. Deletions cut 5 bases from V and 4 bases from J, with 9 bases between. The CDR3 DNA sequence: TGTGCCAGCAGTGATACGGGGAATCAGCCCCAGCATTTT. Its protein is CASSDTGNQPQHF.

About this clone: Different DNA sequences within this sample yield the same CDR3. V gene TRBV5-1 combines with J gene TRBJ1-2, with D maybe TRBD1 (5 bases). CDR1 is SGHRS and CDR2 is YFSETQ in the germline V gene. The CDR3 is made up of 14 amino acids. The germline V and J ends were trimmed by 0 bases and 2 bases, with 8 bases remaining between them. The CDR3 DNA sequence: TGCGCCAGCAGCTTGGCCCCAGGGAACTATGGCTACACCTTC. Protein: CASSLAPGNYGYTF.

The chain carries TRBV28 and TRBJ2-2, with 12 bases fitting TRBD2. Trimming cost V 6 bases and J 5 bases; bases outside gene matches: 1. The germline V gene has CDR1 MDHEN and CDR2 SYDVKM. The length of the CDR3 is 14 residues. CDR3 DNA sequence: TGTGCCAGCAGGACTAGCGGGAGAACCGGGGAGCTGTTTTTT. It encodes CASRTSGRTGELFF.

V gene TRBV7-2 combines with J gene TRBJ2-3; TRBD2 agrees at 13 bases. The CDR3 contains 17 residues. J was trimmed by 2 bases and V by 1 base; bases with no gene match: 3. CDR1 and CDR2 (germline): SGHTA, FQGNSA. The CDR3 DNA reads TGTGCCAGCAGCTTAGTTGGGACTAGCGGGACCACAGATACGCAGTATTTT. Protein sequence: CASSLVGTSGTTDTQYF.

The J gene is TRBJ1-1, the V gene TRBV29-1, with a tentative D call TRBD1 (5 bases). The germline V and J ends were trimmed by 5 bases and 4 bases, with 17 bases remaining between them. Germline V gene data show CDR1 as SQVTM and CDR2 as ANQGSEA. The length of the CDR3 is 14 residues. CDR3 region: CSVMSGPMGTEAFF. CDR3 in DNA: TGCAGCGTTATGTCAGGGCCCATGGGCACTGAAGCTTTCTTT.